Shown below are 5 T cell receptor beta chains from a single sample sequenced in a study of blood T cell repertoires in COVID-19. Measured with immunoSEQ multiplex PCR; TCRdb has only the in-frame clones, and not every one. The sample holds around 130,000 clones, 84% seen once. Sequencing was performed on peripheral blood. Receptor source: a woman at least 80 years old with acute or convalescent COVID-19.

V gene TRBV19 combines with J gene TRBJ1-5; D is undetermined. Deletions cut 8 bases from V and 5 bases from J, with 13 bases between. The CDR3 totals 13 residues. Germline CDR1 is LNHDA and CDR2 is SQIVND (reference sequence). The DNA for the CDR3 is TGTGCCAGTGGCGGTTCTGGAGATCAGCCCCAGCATTTT. Residues: CASGGSGDQPQHF.

This chain links TRBV4-1 with TRBJ2-6, with D possibly being TRBD1 (6 bases). CDR3 length: 16 amino acids. Trimming took 0 bases from V and 1 from J, leaving 7 bases between them. The germline V gene encodes CDR1 MGHRA and CDR2 YSYEKL. Written as DNA, the CDR3 is TGCGCCAGCAGCCAAGATAGGGGGTCTGGGGCCAACGTCCTGACTTTC. Protein sequence: CASSQDRGSGANVLTF.

The rearrangement joins TRBV28 to TRBJ1-1; TRBD1 agrees at 7 bases. The V segment lost 7 bases and the J segment 5 bases; nucleotides outside the gene matches: 10. The CDR3 contains 14 residues. Germline V gene sequence: CDR1 MDHEN, CDR2 SYDVKM. The CDR3 sequence is CASTLDRVTTEAFF. DNA for the CDR3: TGTGCCAGCACCCTAGACAGGGTGACGACTGAAGCTTTCTTT.

This chain links TRBV7-9 with TRBJ2-1, with 9 bases lining up with TRBD2. Germline CDR1 reads SEHNR; CDR2 reads FQNEAQ (reference sequence). Trimming took 1 base from V and 5 from J; bases not matched to a gene: 6. The CDR3 has 16 amino acids. CDR3 sequence (DNA): TGTGCCAGCAGCTTAGTGGGGCGGGAGGGCCACAATGAGCAGTTCTTC. This translates into CASSLVGREGHNEQFF. The full variable domain, in which reference TRBV7-9 and TRBJ2-1 provide the parts outside the CDR3, is DTGVSQNPRHKITKRGQNVTFRCDPISEHNRLYWYRQTLGQGPEFLTYFQNEAQLEKSRLLSDRFSAERPKGSFSTLEIQRTEQGDSAMYLCASSLVGREGHNEQFFGPGTRLTVL.

Only a few counts were recorded for this clone. The V gene is TRBV11-2, the J gene TRBJ2-1; tentatively, D is TRBD2 (5 bases). The germline V and J ends were trimmed by 4 bases and 9 bases, with 7 bases remaining between them. Per the germline V gene, CDR1 is SGHAT and CDR2 is FQNNGV. This CDR3 is 11 amino acids long. CDR3 DNA sequence: TGTGCCAGCAGCTACGGAGGTGAGCAGTTCTTC. It specifies CASSYGGEQFF.